These T cell receptor beta chains were read from a single sample in a study of Graves' ophthalmopathy and Graves' hyperthyroidism. One entry per CDR3 protein results from TCRdb running MiXCR on the multiplex PCR reads. In the table there are 650,000 to 900,000 distinct CDR3 sequences, roughly two fifths of which are singletons. The source material was peripheral blood. These TCRs come from an adult man with Graves' ophthalmopathy. Each CDR3 is given with its conserved first and last residue. Fields, in order: D gene, V gene, J gene, clone size, CDR3 DNA, CDR3 protein. D genes are given only for firm matches. Not all rows give a size; the values are once, few, many and, for expanded clones, a class.

-	TRBV19	TRBJ1-1	-	TGTGCCAGTAGTACCACCATTGGGGGGGTTCATCCTGAAGCTTTCTTT	CASSTTIGGVHPEAFF
-	TRBV7-9	TRBJ2-2	-	TGTGCCAGCAGCCACCTAAGGGAGTCGAACACCGGGGAGCTGTTTTTT	CASSHLRESNTGELFF
TRBD1	TRBV14	TRBJ2-7	many	TGTGCCAGCAGCGAACCGGGACAGTCCTACGAGCAGTACTTC	CASSEPGQSYEQYF
TRBD2	TRBV19	TRBJ2-5	-	TGTGCCAGTAGTAACGGACTAGCGGGAGGCCAAGAGACCCAGTACTTC	CASSNGLAGGQETQYF
-	TRBV16	TRBJ1-5	many	TGTGCCAGCAGCCAATCTTGGCAGGCCAGCAATCAGCCCCAGCATTTT	CASSQSWQASNQPQHF
-	TRBV5-6	TRBJ2-5	few	TGTGCCAGCAGCTTGGATACGGAACAAGAGACCCAGTACTTC	CASSLDTEQETQYF
TRBD1	TRBV29-1	TRBJ2-7	-	TGCAGCGTAGCCGGGACAGGGGCGTACAATGAGCAGTACTTC	CSVAGTGAYNEQYF
TRBD1	TRBV10-2	TRBJ1-6	-	TGCGCCAGCACCGGACAGGGAAAGGGTTCACCCCTCCACTTT	CASTGQGKGSPLHF
-	TRBV9	TRBJ2-2	-	TGTGCCAGCAGCACCGACCCCACTAGTTACGGGGAGCTGTTTTTT	CASSTDPTSYGELFF
-	TRBV19	TRBJ2-5	-	TGTGCCAGTAGTATAGATCGGGCGGAAGAGACCCAGTACTTC	CASSIDRAEETQYF
-	TRBV19	TRBJ1-5	many	TGTGCCAGTAACCATGCGGACGGGCAGCCCCAGCATTTT	CASNHADGQPQHF
-	TRBV6-5	TRBJ2-5	many	TGTGCCAGCAGTTACTCGAGTACCTCCCAAGAGACCCAGTACTTC	CASSYSSTSQETQYF
-	TRBV24-1	TRBJ2-5	once	TGTGCCACCAGTGCTAGGAACATGGCGGGAAAAGAGACCCAGTACTTC	CATSARNMAGKETQYF
-	TRBV25-1	TRBJ1-6	-	TGTGCCAGCAGTTTAACGGTAGATTTTTCACCCCTCCACTTT	CASSLTVDFSPLHF
-	TRBV20-1	TRBJ1-6	few	TGCAGTGCTAGTTACCAGTTTGATAATTCACCCCTCCACTTT	CSASYQFDNSPLHF
-	TRBV7-9	TRBJ2-7	-	TGTGCCAGCAGCGCCCCGGGGAACACAGACTACGAGCAGTACTTC	CASSAPGNTDYEQYF
-	TRBV25-1	TRBJ1-6	-	TGTGCCAGCAGGGGAGATGCAGGGATTTCACCCCTCCACTTT	CASRGDAGISPLHF
-	TRBV4-3	TRBJ2-5	once	TGCGCCAGCAGCCCGCATGATGAACTTGCTCGGGTACAGACCCAGTACTTC	CASSPHDELARVQTQYF
-	TRBV2	TRBJ2-5	many	TGTGCCAGCAGTGAGGCAGACTATCAAGAGACCCAGTACTTC	CASSEADYQETQYF
-	TRBV7-3	TRBJ1-3	-	TGTGCCAGCAGCTTAAAGGGCACGGGGCCCTCTGGAAACACCATATATTTT	CASSLKGTGPSGNTIYF
-	TRBV25-1	TRBJ2-6	few	TGTGCCAGCTCACCGACAGTACTCAGGGCCAACGTCCTGACTTTC	CASSPTVLRANVLTF
TRBD2	TRBV2	TRBJ2-3	-	TGTGCCAGCAGTACCGGGACTAGCGGCACAGATACGCAGTATTTT	CASSTGTSGTDTQYF
-	TRBV29-1	TRBJ1-3	many	TGCAGCGTTGAGTTGCGCTCTGGAAACACCATATATTTT	CSVELRSGNTIYF
-	TRBV7-9	TRBJ2-7	few	TGTGCCAGCAGCTCCAGGGACCGGTACAAAAACGAGCAGTACTTC	CASSSRDRYKNEQYF
-	TRBV10-3	TRBJ1-2	-	TGTGCCAGCAGTTTATATGGATCGGGAGGCTACACCTTC	CASSLYGSGGYTF
-	TRBV7-6	TRBJ1-1	many	TGTGCCAGCAGCTCTGGGGGGGGGGCTGAAGCTTTCTTT	CASSSGGGAEAFF
-	TRBV28	TRBJ2-7	few	TGTGCCAGCAGGGAGCAGGGTGCGTTCTACGAGCAGTACTTC	CASREQGAFYEQYF
TRBD1	TRBV6-6	TRBJ1-6	few	TGTGCCAGCAGTCGCGGACAGGGTTATAATTCACCCCTCCACTTT	CASSRGQGYNSPLHF
-	TRBV7-2	TRBJ1-4	few	TGTGCCAGCAGCATCAGGGTTGCTAATGAAAAACTGTTTTTT	CASSIRVANEKLFF
TRBD1	TRBV19	TRBJ1-4	many	TGTGCCAGTGCCGCGACAGGGGGCGGTGAAAAACTGTTTTTT	CASAATGGGEKLFF
-	TRBV7-9	TRBJ1-5	few	TGCGCCAGCAGCCCAGCCGATTCCCTACGGGGTCAGCCCCAGCATTTT	CASSPADSLRGQPQHF
-	TRBV25-1	TRBJ1-2	-	TGTGCCAGCAGAACCGGGGGAAAAGGAAATGCCTATGGCTACACCTTC	CASRTGGKGNAYGYTF
-	TRBV20-1	TRBJ1-1	-	TGCAGTGCTAGAGATCCGGTTAGCCAAGACACTGAAGCTTTCTTT	CSARDPVSQDTEAFF
-	TRBV19	TRBJ1-2	many	TGTGCCAGTAAGGCCGGGGGTGACTATGGCTACACCTTC	CASKAGGDYGYTF
TRBD1	TRBV5-8	TRBJ2-5	many	TGTGCCAGCAGCTTCCGGGACAGGAGCGAGACCCAGTACTTC	CASSFRDRSETQYF
-	TRBV29-1	TRBJ1-2	many	TGCAGCGCAACCCGGGGGGGGCTAAGCTATGGCTACACCTTC	CSATRGGLSYGYTF
-	TRBV7-2	TRBJ2-6	-	TGTGCCAGCGGCCTAGGACGGGCCGGGGCCAACGTCCTGACTTTC	CASGLGRAGANVLTF
TRBD2	TRBV11-2	TRBJ2-1	-	TGTGCCAGCAGCTTAGAAGCGGGACTATCCTACAATGAGCAGTTCTTC	CASSLEAGLSYNEQFF